This TCR beta chain is drawn from a study of blood T cells in healthy people across ages. The second PCR ran about 6 to 11 cycles with a sample-barcoded 5' primer and J-beta primers. TCRdb recomputed calls from the 5' RACE reads with MiXCR, one row per CDR3 protein. This repertoire shows 800,000 to 1,000,000 distinct CDR3 sequences, about 44% found once; its top ten account for around an eighth. CDR3 length: 16 amino acids. Of note for this clonotype: Its antigen is currently unknown.

General study points: Per million T cells, TCR beta diversity dropped roughly linearly as age increased.

This clonotype originated in a man younger than 45 in good health. The sequenced material came from blood. This chain joins TRBV21-1 and TRBJ2-7; TRBD1, as called in the table, went unchecked against the DNA. TRBV21-1 is designated a pseudogene. Here the CDR3 reads CASTNSGVRGPYEQYF. The DNA for the CDR3 is TGTGCCAGCACCAATTCAGGGGTTAGGGGGCCCTACGAGCAGTACTTC.